This TCR beta chain was captured in a study of blood T cell repertoires in COVID-19. Looked up from germline, CDR1 is SNHLY and CDR2 is FYNNEI. V lost 6 bases, J lost 5 bases, and 9 bases stayed unmatched. The CDR3 sequence is 16 residues long. Sequencing used immunoSEQ multiplex PCR; TCRdb keeps in-frame clones, though not all of them. The repertoire has roughly 250,000 clones, 80% to 85% of them found once; the top ten carry less than 3%. The sequenced material came from peripheral blood. This TCR was recovered from a woman aged 55-70 years with active or convalescent COVID-19. The genes are TRBV2 and TRBJ2-3; 12 nucleotides line up with TRBD2. The DNA for the CDR3 is TGTGCCAGCAGCCTCCTAGGACTAGCGGGGAAAGATACGCAGTATTTT. Translation gives CASSLLGLAGKDTQYF.